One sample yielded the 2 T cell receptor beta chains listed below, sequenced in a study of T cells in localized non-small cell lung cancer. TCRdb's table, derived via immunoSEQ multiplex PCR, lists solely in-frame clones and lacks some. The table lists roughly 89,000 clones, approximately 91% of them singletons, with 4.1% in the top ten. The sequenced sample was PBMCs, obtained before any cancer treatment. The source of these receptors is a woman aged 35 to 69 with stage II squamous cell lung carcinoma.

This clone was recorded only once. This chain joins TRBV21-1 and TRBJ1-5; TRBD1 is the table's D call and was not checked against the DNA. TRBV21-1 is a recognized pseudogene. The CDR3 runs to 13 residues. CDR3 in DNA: TGTGCCAGCGACAGGGGTATCAATCAGCCCCAGCATTTT. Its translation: CASDRGINQPQHF.

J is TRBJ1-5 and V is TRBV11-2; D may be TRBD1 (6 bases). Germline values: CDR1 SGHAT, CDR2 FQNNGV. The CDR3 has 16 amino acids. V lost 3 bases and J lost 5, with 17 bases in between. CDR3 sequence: CASSFTQGGRYQPQHF. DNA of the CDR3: TGTGCCAGCAGCTTTACACAGGGCGGTCGGTATCAGCCCCAGCATTTT.